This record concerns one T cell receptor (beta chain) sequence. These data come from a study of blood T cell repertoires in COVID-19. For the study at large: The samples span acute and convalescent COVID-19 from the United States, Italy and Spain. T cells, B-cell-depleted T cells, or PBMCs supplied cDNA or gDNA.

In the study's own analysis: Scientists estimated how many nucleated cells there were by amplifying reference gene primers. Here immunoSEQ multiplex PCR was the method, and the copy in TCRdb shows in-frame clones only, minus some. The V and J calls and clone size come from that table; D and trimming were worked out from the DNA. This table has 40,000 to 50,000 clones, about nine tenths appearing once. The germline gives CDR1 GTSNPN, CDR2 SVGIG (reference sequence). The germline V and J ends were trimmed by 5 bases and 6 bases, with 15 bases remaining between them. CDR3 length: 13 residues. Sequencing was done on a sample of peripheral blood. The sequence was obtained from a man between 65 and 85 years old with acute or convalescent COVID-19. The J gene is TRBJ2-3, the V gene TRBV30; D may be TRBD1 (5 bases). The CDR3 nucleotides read TGTGCCTGGGCGGTGGGGCTCTACGATACGCAGTATTTT. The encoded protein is CAWAVGLYDTQYF.